This TCR beta chain was profiled in a study of cytomegalovirus exposure and HLA in healthy donors. Germline V gene sequence: CDR1 MGHRA, CDR2 YSYEKL. V was shortened by 7 bases and J by 3 bases, with 10 bases between the two germline ends. CDR3 length: 12 amino acids. The study's findings and limits: Evidence from a later analysis indicated that most CMV-associated TCR beta chains looked HLA-restricted. Cytomegalovirus association was listed for around 170 TCR beta chains.

Primers for the PCR totalled 60 Vbeta and 13 Jbeta. Only in-frame clones appear in the TCRdb table, and some are missing; sequencing was by immunoSEQ multiplex PCR. In the table there are 70,000 to 95,000 clones, less than 65% of which are singletons. Comments on this clone: As yet, its antigen is unknown.

Healthy bone marrow donors made up the donor group. This sequence joins TRBV4-1 and TRBJ2-7, with D possibly TRBD1 on 5 matching bases. This clonotype originated in a woman aged 30 to 39 in good health and CMV-seropositive. The sequencing sample was made of PBMCs. CDR3 bases: TGCGCCAGCACAGGGCTAGGCTACGAGCAGTACTTC. Translating it yields CASTGLGYEQYF.